This TCR beta chain originates from a study of shared clonotypes between healthy human individuals. The donors were adults (healthy and HIV-negative) with no recent acute infections or vaccinations. The J segment lost 8 bases and the V segment lost 2 bases, leaving 8 bases of the junction unmatched. The germline gives CDR1 SEHNR, CDR2 FQNEAQ (reference sequence). The length of the CDR3 is 15 residues. It was roughly 330 ng DNA, 25,000 to 35,000 T cell genomes, that went into each replicate PCR of unsorted PBMC. Unsorted PBMCs provided DNA that was sequenced on ten immunoSEQ deep assay plates. The protocol was immunoSEQ multiplex PCR, while the TCRdb copy is restricted to in-frame clones and leaves out a portion. The sample shows fewer than 700,000 clones, 70% to 80% of them seen only once.

This rearrangement joins TRBV7-9 to TRBJ1-2, with 10 bases aligning to TRBD1. This clonotype was sampled from a woman between 35 and 50 years old in good health. Some clones in this sample may be carry-over from other donors' samples. The sequencing sample was made of PBMCs. CDR3 nucleotide sequence: TGTGCCAGCAGCTTATCCCCGGGGACAGGGGAAGGCTACACCTTC. As protein: CASSLSPGTGEGYTF.